The clone carrying this T cell receptor (beta chain) was counted at least ten times. What it binds is not known. This specimen comes from a study of T cell repertoires in cytomegalovirus infection. On the study more broadly: An indication of both CMV infection and matching HLA type came from public TCR beta signatures.

Germline values: CDR1 SGHVS, CDR2 FNYEAQ. The CDR3 contains 14 residues. Trimming took 4 bases from V and 6 from J; bases not matched to a gene: 4. Regarding the study as a whole: Adding up the frequency of public TCR beta families identified people who carried CMV plus the relevant HLA. Ex vivo, HLA-C-restricted CMV-specific TCR beta clonotypes prevailed over the rest of the response.

Via MiXCR, TCRdb re-called the reads, giving one row per CDR3 protein. Of a few hundred thousand distinct CDR3 sequences in the sample, 9.5% are singletons; the top ten hold 3.5% to 4.5%. The receptor was derived from a human donor in good health (CMV status not recorded). Some clones in this sample may be carry-over from other donors' samples. V is TRBV7-6 and J is TRBJ2-1; 9 nucleotides line up with TRBD1. The specimen was PBMCs. This CDR3 is CASSSRTGANEQFF. The CDR3 DNA reads as TGTGCCAGCAGCTCCCGGACAGGGGCCAATGAGCAGTTCTTC. Based on the CDR3 plus reference TRBV7-6 and TRBJ2-1, the full variable domain is GAGVSQSPRYKVTKRGQDVALRCDPISGHVSLYWYRQALGQGPEFLTYFNYEAQQDKSGLPNDRFSAERPEGSISTLTIQRTEQRDSAMYRCASSSRTGANEQFFGPGTRLTVL.